A few counts support the clone carrying this TCR beta chain. Amplified regions were TCR beta CDR3 sequences from RNA transcripts. The HTBI set primed first-round TCR CDR3 RT-PCR. TCRdb reprocessed the multiplex PCR reads via MiXCR and lists one record per CDR3 protein. This table has about 200,000 distinct CDR3 sequences, 17% appearing once. This specimen belongs to a study of T cells in Graves' hyperthyroidism and ophthalmopathy. CDR1 and CDR2 (germline): SEHNR, FQNEAQ (reference sequence). The CDR3 consists of 14 residues. Trimming cost V 0 bases and J 4 bases, with 6 bases left between them. Source material for PBMCs was 10 ml fresh peripheral blood.

The V gene is TRBV7-9, the J gene TRBJ1-4; D call uncertain. The sequencing input was blood. The TCR sequence derives from a man aged 50-59 years with Graves' hyperthyroidism. The CDR3 DNA is TGTGCCAGCAGCTTAGCTCAGCTTAATGAAAAACTGTTTTTT. Translation: CASSLAQLNEKLFF.